This is a list of T cell receptor beta chains from one sample in a study of early T cells in non-severe SARS-CoV-2 infection. MiXCR, applied by TCRdb to the 5' RACE reads, yields one record per CDR3 protein. The data show tens of thousands of distinct CDR3 sequences, around 21% seen once. Sequences were derived from whole blood, sampled at baseline. The source of these receptors is an adult who was a healthcare worker with PCR-confirmed SARS-CoV-2 infection or an uninfected control (not recorded which). Each CDR3 is given with its conserved first and last residue. Fields, in order: J gene, clone size, D gene, V gene, CDR3 protein, CDR3 DNA. The D gene is left open where the match is weak. Part of the rows lack a size; the others show once, few, many or a class for expanded clones.

j_gene: TRBJ2-7
abundance: NA
d_gene: NA
v_gene: TRBV12-3/TRBV12-4
CDR3aa: CASSFMGEQYF
CDR3nt: TGTGCCAGCAGTTTCATGGGGGAGCAGTACTTC

j_gene: TRBJ2-5
abundance: NA
d_gene: TRBD2
v_gene: TRBV20-1
CDR3aa: CSASTSGVAQETQYF
CDR3nt: TGCAGTGCTAGTACTAGCGGGGTCGCCCAAGAGACCCAGTACTTC

j_gene: TRBJ1-5
abundance: many
d_gene: NA
v_gene: TRBV6-1
CDR3aa: CASSESPTQHF
CDR3nt: TGTGCCAGCAGTGAATCTCCAACCCAGCATTTT

j_gene: TRBJ2-7
abundance: few
d_gene: NA
v_gene: TRBV12-3/TRBV12-4
CDR3aa: CASSRASSYEQYF
CDR3nt: TGTGCCAGCTCCAGGGCCTCCTCCTACGAGCAGTACTTC

j_gene: TRBJ1-1
abundance: NA
d_gene: NA
v_gene: TRBV4-1
CDR3aa: CASSQVWRRLKAFF
CDR3nt: TGCGCCAGCAGCCAGGTGTGGCGACGACTGAAAGCTTTCTTT

j_gene: TRBJ2-7
abundance: NA
d_gene: NA
v_gene: TRBV5-1
CDR3aa: CASTPRGVGPYEQYF
CDR3nt: TGCGCCAGCACCCCCAGGGGAGTCGGCCCCTACGAGCAGTACTTC

j_gene: TRBJ2-2
abundance: NA
d_gene: NA
v_gene: TRBV3-1
CDR3aa: CASRGGSAYTGELFF
CDR3nt: TGTGCCAGCAGGGGAGGCAGCGCTTACACCGGGGAGCTGTTTTTT

j_gene: TRBJ1-5
abundance: NA
d_gene: NA
v_gene: TRBV5-1
CDR3aa: CASSGAGEDYSNQPQHF
CDR3nt: TGCGCCAGCAGCGGGGCAGGGGAGGACTATAGCAATCAGCCCCAGCATTTT

j_gene: TRBJ2-2
abundance: NA
d_gene: NA
v_gene: TRBV6-1
CDR3aa: CASRGKLDWHGELFF
CDR3nt: TGTGCCAGCAGGGGGAAGCTTGACTGGCACGGGGAGCTGTTTTTT

j_gene: TRBJ1-5
abundance: NA
d_gene: NA
v_gene: TRBV12-3/TRBV12-4
CDR3aa: CASSPDRNNQPQHF
CDR3nt: TGTGCCAGCAGCCCAGACAGAAACAATCAGCCCCAGCATTTT

j_gene: TRBJ2-3
abundance: many
d_gene: NA
v_gene: TRBV12-3/TRBV12-4
CDR3aa: CASSLSSTDTQYF
CDR3nt: TGTGCCAGCAGTTTGTCTAGCACAGATACGCAGTATTTT

j_gene: TRBJ2-5
abundance: few
d_gene: NA
v_gene: TRBV18
CDR3aa: CASSRQQETQYF
CDR3nt: TGTGCCAGCTCGCGACAGCAAGAGACCCAGTACTTC

j_gene: TRBJ2-2
abundance: NA
d_gene: TRBD2
v_gene: TRBV27
CDR3aa: CASSTIEGRGRGGELFF
CDR3nt: TGTGCCAGCAGCACTATCGAGGGGAGGGGTAGAGGAGGGGAGCTGTTTTTT

j_gene: TRBJ1-6
abundance: few
d_gene: NA
v_gene: TRBV3-1
CDR3aa: CASSQLGSYNSPLHF
CDR3nt: TGTGCCAGCAGCCAACTAGGCTCCTATAATTCACCCCTCCACTTT

j_gene: TRBJ2-7
abundance: NA
d_gene: NA
v_gene: TRBV27
CDR3aa: CASSSTFGPDEQYF
CDR3nt: TGTGCCAGCAGCTCTACCTTTGGACCAGACGAGCAGTACTTC

j_gene: TRBJ1-2
abundance: few
d_gene: NA
v_gene: TRBV20-1
CDR3aa: CSASLPGPLDGYTF
CDR3nt: TGCAGTGCTAGCTTACCGGGACCCCTCGATGGCTACACCTTC

j_gene: TRBJ2-1
abundance: NA
d_gene: NA
v_gene: TRBV7-9
CDR3aa: CASSLVDEQFF
CDR3nt: TGTGCCAGCAGCTTAGTTGATGAGCAGTTCTTC

j_gene: TRBJ1-6
abundance: few
d_gene: TRBD1
v_gene: TRBV5-1
CDR3aa: CASSVGTGTVSNSPLHF
CDR3nt: TGCGCCAGCAGCGTAGGCACCGGGACAGTATCTAATTCACCCCTCCACTTT

j_gene: TRBJ1-3
abundance: NA
d_gene: NA
v_gene: TRBV29-1
CDR3aa: CSAAEDREGNTIYF
CDR3nt: TGCAGCGCCGCCGAGGACCGAGAGGGAAACACCATATATTTT

j_gene: TRBJ2-7
abundance: NA
d_gene: NA
v_gene: TRBV18
CDR3aa: CASSPIADHEQYF
CDR3nt: TGTGCCAGCTCACCTATAGCAGACCACGAGCAGTACTTC

j_gene: TRBJ1-4
abundance: NA
d_gene: NA
v_gene: TRBV12-3/TRBV12-4
CDR3aa: CASSFRDPNEKLFF
CDR3nt: TGTGCCAGCAGTTTTCGGGACCCTAATGAAAAACTGTTTTTT

j_gene: TRBJ1-2
abundance: few
d_gene: NA
v_gene: TRBV5-1
CDR3aa: CASSEQPDYGYTF
CDR3nt: TGCGCCAGCAGCGAACAGCCAGACTATGGCTACACCTTC

j_gene: TRBJ1-1
abundance: many
d_gene: NA
v_gene: TRBV6-6
CDR3aa: CASNPFRGSEAFF
CDR3nt: TGTGCCAGCAACCCGTTCAGGGGTTCTGAAGCTTTCTTT

j_gene: TRBJ2-7
abundance: NA
d_gene: TRBD2
v_gene: TRBV4-1
CDR3aa: CASSPQALAGLSSYEQYF
CDR3nt: TGCGCCAGCAGCCCCCAGGCCCTAGCGGGCCTAAGCTCCTACGAGCAGTACTTC

j_gene: TRBJ2-2
abundance: NA
d_gene: NA
v_gene: TRBV30
CDR3aa: CAWSGDGGELFF
CDR3nt: TGTGCCTGGAGTGGAGACGGCGGGGAGCTGTTTTTT

j_gene: TRBJ2-7
abundance: few
d_gene: TRBD2
v_gene: TRBV7-9
CDR3aa: CASSLEAGAYEQYF
CDR3nt: TGTGCCAGCAGCTTAGAAGCGGGGGCCTACGAGCAGTACTTC

j_gene: TRBJ2-3
abundance: NA
d_gene: NA
v_gene: TRBV7-9
CDR3aa: CASSLSYRTDTQYF
CDR3nt: TGTGCCAGCAGCTTAAGCTACCGCACAGATACGCAGTATTTT

j_gene: TRBJ1-2
abundance: NA
d_gene: NA
v_gene: TRBV2
CDR3aa: CASSEPEGSYGYTF
CDR3nt: TGTGCCAGCAGTGAGCCGGAGGGGAGCTATGGCTACACCTTC

j_gene: TRBJ1-2
abundance: NA
d_gene: NA
v_gene: TRBV19
CDR3aa: CASTPIDSYGYTF
CDR3nt: TGTGCCAGTACACCCATTGACAGCTATGGCTACACCTTC

j_gene: TRBJ1-1
abundance: NA
d_gene: NA
v_gene: TRBV7-9
CDR3aa: CASSLGINTEAFF
CDR3nt: TGTGCCAGCAGCTTAGGCATTAACACTGAAGCTTTCTTT

j_gene: TRBJ1-2
abundance: few
d_gene: NA
v_gene: TRBV30
CDR3aa: CAWSEMFGSPRGYTF
CDR3nt: TGTGCCTGGAGCGAAATGTTTGGATCGCCCAGGGGCTACACCTTC

j_gene: TRBJ1-4
abundance: few
d_gene: TRBD1
v_gene: TRBV7-9
CDR3aa: CASSLRRDRGNEKLFF
CDR3nt: TGTGCCAGCAGCCTAAGGAGGGACAGGGGAAATGAAAAACTGTTTTTT

j_gene: TRBJ2-3
abundance: few
d_gene: TRBD1
v_gene: TRBV7-3
CDR3aa: CASSRDRASDTQYF
CDR3nt: TGTGCCAGCAGCCGGGACAGGGCATCAGATACGCAGTATTTT

j_gene: TRBJ2-5
abundance: NA
d_gene: TRBD2
v_gene: TRBV18
CDR3aa: CASSTIPGGGIQETQYF
CDR3nt: TGTGCCAGCTCAACGATACCGGGAGGGGGGATCCAAGAGACCCAGTACTTC

j_gene: TRBJ2-1
abundance: few
d_gene: TRBD2
v_gene: TRBV3-1
CDR3aa: CASSQARTSGGLSSYNEQFF
CDR3nt: TGTGCCAGCAGCCAAGCTCGGACTAGCGGGGGCCTCAGCTCCTACAATGAGCAGTTCTTC

j_gene: TRBJ2-5
abundance: many
d_gene: TRBD2
v_gene: TRBV11-2
CDR3aa: CASSTRLAGVEETQYF
CDR3nt: TGTGCCAGCAGCACACGACTAGCGGGGGTGGAGGAGACCCAGTACTTC

j_gene: TRBJ1-1
abundance: NA
d_gene: NA
v_gene: TRBV28
CDR3aa: CASSRQANEAFF
CDR3nt: TGTGCCAGCAGTAGACAGGCAAATGAAGCTTTCTTT

j_gene: TRBJ1-4
abundance: NA
d_gene: NA
v_gene: TRBV6-5
CDR3aa: CASSRPGSEKLFF
CDR3nt: TGTGCCAGCAGCCGTCCGGGCTCCGAAAAACTGTTTTTT

j_gene: TRBJ2-7
abundance: NA
d_gene: NA
v_gene: TRBV5-4
CDR3aa: CASSSVGAYEQYF
CDR3nt: TGTGCCAGCAGCTCCGTGGGAGCCTACGAGCAGTACTTC

j_gene: TRBJ1-1
abundance: NA
d_gene: NA
v_gene: TRBV7-9
CDR3aa: CASSRYTGEAFF
CDR3nt: TGTGCCAGCAGCCGCTATACAGGCGAAGCTTTCTTT

j_gene: TRBJ2-1
abundance: many
d_gene: NA
v_gene: TRBV7-2
CDR3aa: CASSLGGTYNEQFF
CDR3nt: TGTGCCAGCAGCTTGGGGGGCACTTACAATGAGCAGTTCTTC

j_gene: TRBJ1-1
abundance: few
d_gene: NA
v_gene: TRBV29-1
CDR3aa: CSVRPLQGRNTEAFF
CDR3nt: TGCAGCGTCCGCCCGTTACAGGGAAGGAACACTGAAGCTTTCTTT

j_gene: TRBJ2-3
abundance: few
d_gene: TRBD1
v_gene: TRBV2
CDR3aa: CATLQGASTDTQYF
CDR3nt: TGTGCCACCTTACAGGGGGCTTCCACAGATACGCAGTATTTT

j_gene: TRBJ2-1
abundance: many
d_gene: NA
v_gene: TRBV27
CDR3aa: CASRGIAHNEQFF
CDR3nt: TGTGCCAGCAGAGGAATAGCCCACAATGAGCAGTTCTTC

j_gene: TRBJ2-5
abundance: NA
d_gene: TRBD2
v_gene: TRBV15
CDR3aa: CATSRPSGLAKETQYF
CDR3nt: TGTGCCACCAGCAGACCCTCCGGACTAGCCAAAGAGACCCAGTACTTC

j_gene: TRBJ2-7
abundance: few
d_gene: TRBD2
v_gene: TRBV9
CDR3aa: CASSPGEGYDEQYF
CDR3nt: TGTGCCAGCAGCCCGGGGGAGGGCTACGACGAGCAGTACTTC

j_gene: TRBJ2-2
abundance: few
d_gene: TRBD1
v_gene: TRBV24-1
CDR3aa: CATSERTGDDGELFF
CDR3nt: TGTGCCACCAGTGAGCGGACAGGGGATGACGGGGAGCTGTTTTTT

j_gene: TRBJ2-7
abundance: NA
d_gene: NA
v_gene: TRBV7-9
CDR3aa: CASSPSDFTSSYEQYF
CDR3nt: TGTGCCAGCAGTCCTTCAGACTTTACGAGCTCCTACGAGCAGTACTTC

j_gene: TRBJ1-6
abundance: NA
d_gene: TRBD1
v_gene: TRBV27
CDR3aa: CASRSGTGFSPLHF
CDR3nt: TGTGCCAGCAGATCCGGGACAGGGTTTTCACCCCTCCACTTT

j_gene: TRBJ2-1
abundance: few
d_gene: NA
v_gene: TRBV27
CDR3aa: CASSPTGGVEQFF
CDR3nt: TGTGCCAGCAGTCCGACAGGCGGGGTTGAGCAGTTCTTC

j_gene: TRBJ1-1
abundance: NA
d_gene: NA
v_gene: TRBV5-5
CDR3aa: CASSSSGHTEAFF
CDR3nt: TGTGCCAGCAGCTCTTCAGGGCACACTGAAGCTTTCTTT

j_gene: TRBJ1-4
abundance: NA
d_gene: NA
v_gene: TRBV18
CDR3aa: CASSPPSEGGKLFF
CDR3nt: TGTGCCAGCTCACCACCGTCCGAGGGAGGCAAACTGTTTTTT

j_gene: TRBJ2-3
abundance: few
d_gene: TRBD2
v_gene: TRBV2
CDR3aa: CASSADLAGDTQYF
CDR3nt: TGTGCCAGCAGTGCCGATCTAGCGGGAGATACGCAGTATTTT

j_gene: TRBJ2-7
abundance: NA
d_gene: TRBD1
v_gene: TRBV10-2
CDR3aa: CASSARGPNLSYEQYF
CDR3nt: TGCGCCAGCAGTGCCAGGGGGCCCAATCTATCCTACGAGCAGTACTTC

j_gene: TRBJ2-7
abundance: once
d_gene: NA
v_gene: TRBV7-9
CDR3aa: CASSGVGDYYEQYF
CDR3nt: TGTGCCAGCAGCGGAGTTGGGGATTACTACGAGCAGTACTTC

j_gene: TRBJ1-2
abundance: NA
d_gene: TRBD1
v_gene: TRBV12-3/TRBV12-4
CDR3aa: CASRGTGNYGYTF
CDR3nt: TGTGCCAGCAGGGGGACAGGGAACTATGGCTACACCTTC